These 4 T cell receptor beta chains originate from one sample sequenced in a study of CD8 T cells in ankylosing spondylitis. Study findings and constraints: A TCR beta motif of fewer than 10 highly homologous variants seemed to mark ankylosing spondylitis blood.

TCRdb recomputed calls from the 5' RACE reads with MiXCR, one row per CDR3 protein. This table has some 100,000 distinct CDR3 sequences, about 8.3% appearing once. These receptors' antigens are unknown. Sequences were obtained from blood, either unsorted or a sorted T cell fraction (not recorded which). The receptors originated from a male donor with ankylosing spondylitis.

This clonotype was recorded at least ten times. The V call is TRBV10-3, the J call TRBJ1-4, with D perhaps matching TRBD1 (6 bases). The CDR3 sequence is 16 residues long. The V end was cut by 0 bases, the J end by 0 bases, with 8 bases between. Germline assignment: CDR1 ENHRY and CDR2 SYGVKD. This CDR3 is CAISESWTATNEKLFF. CDR3 in DNA: TGTGCCATCAGTGAGTCGTGGACAGCAACTAATGAAAAACTGTTTTTT.

This clonotype came up many times. The V and J genes are TRBV11-2 and TRBJ2-1, with 7 bases identical to TRBD2. Looked up from germline, CDR1 is SGHAT and CDR2 is FQNNGV. V shed 1 base, J shed 9 bases, and the junction held 6 bases outside the gene matches. The CDR3 extends over 14 amino acids. DNA of the CDR3: TGTGCCAGCAGCTTAGCGGGGGGAAGCAGTGAGCAGTTCTTC. Translating it yields CASSLAGGSSEQFF.

The chain links TRBV7-9 to TRBJ2-7; 8 bases align to TRBD1. J gave up 6 bases and V 4 bases, and 5 bases lay outside the gene matches. CDR3 size: 13 residues. Germline loops: CDR1 SEHNR, CDR2 FQNEAQ (reference sequence). The CDR3 reads CASSSTGVGEQYV. CDR3 in DNA: TGTGCCAGCAGCTCGACAGGGGTCGGCGAGCAGTACGTC.

This clonotype was found many times. The chain is built from TRBV19 and TRBJ1-3; no clear D. The germline CDR1 and CDR2 sequences are LNHDA and SQIVND (reference sequence). This CDR3 comprises 12 residues. The V end lost 3 bases, the J end lost 8 bases, and 8 bases lay between the germline ends. CDR3 sequence: CASSIGGHTIYF. CDR3 nucleotide sequence: TGTGCCAGTAGTATCGGCGGCCACACCATATATTTT. Full variable domain (remainder filled in from reference TRBV19 and TRBJ1-3): DGGITQSPKYLFRKEGQNVTLSCEQNLNHDAMYWYRQDPGQGLRLIYYSQIVNDFQKGDIAEGYSVSREKKESFPLTVTSAQKNPTAFYLCASSIGGHTIYFGEGSWLTVV.